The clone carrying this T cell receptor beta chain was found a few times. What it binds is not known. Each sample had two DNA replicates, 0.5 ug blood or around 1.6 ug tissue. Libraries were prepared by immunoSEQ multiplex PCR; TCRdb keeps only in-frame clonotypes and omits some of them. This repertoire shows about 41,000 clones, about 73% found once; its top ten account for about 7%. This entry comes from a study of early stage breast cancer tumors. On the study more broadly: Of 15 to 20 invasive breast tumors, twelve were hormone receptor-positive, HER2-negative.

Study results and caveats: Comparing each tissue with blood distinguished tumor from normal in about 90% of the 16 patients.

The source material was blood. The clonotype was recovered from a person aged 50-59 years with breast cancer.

CDR3 sequence (DNA): TGTGCCAGCAGCCCTCCCACTCGAGGGACAGGGGGATATGGCTACACCTTC. It translates to CASSPPTRGTGGYGYTF. This rearrangement joins TRBV9 to TRBJ1-2, with 11 bases lining up with TRBD1. Germline V gene data show CDR1 as SGDLS and CDR2 as YYNGEE. V was clipped by 4 bases and J by 5 bases; unmatched bases: 13. This CDR3 region has 17 residues.